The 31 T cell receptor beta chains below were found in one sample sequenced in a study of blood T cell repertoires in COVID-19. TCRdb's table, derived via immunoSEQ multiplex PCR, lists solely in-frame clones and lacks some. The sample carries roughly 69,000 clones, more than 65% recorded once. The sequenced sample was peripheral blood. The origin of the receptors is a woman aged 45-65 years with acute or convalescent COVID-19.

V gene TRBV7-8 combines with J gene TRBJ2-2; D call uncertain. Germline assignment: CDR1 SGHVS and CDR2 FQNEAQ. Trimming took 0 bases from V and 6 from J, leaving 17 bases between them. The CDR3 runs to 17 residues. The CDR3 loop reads CASSLAWIGSVSGELFF. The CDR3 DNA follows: TGTGCCAGCAGCTTAGCGTGGATCGGGTCGGTCTCCGGGGAGCTGTTTTTT.

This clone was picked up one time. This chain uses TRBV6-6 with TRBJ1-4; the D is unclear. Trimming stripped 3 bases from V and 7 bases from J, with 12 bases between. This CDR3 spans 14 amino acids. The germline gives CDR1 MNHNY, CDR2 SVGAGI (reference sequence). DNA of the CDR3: TGTGCCAGCAGTTATCAGCGGGTATTTGAAAAACTGTTTTTT. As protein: CASSYQRVFEKLFF.

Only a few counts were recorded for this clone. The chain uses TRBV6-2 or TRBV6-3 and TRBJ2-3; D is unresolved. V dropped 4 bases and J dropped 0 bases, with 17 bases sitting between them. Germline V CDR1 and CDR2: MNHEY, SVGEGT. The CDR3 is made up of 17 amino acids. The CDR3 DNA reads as TGTGCCAGCAGTTCGACTCTACTGGAGACTAGCACAGATACGCAGTATTTT. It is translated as CASSSTLLETSTDTQYF.

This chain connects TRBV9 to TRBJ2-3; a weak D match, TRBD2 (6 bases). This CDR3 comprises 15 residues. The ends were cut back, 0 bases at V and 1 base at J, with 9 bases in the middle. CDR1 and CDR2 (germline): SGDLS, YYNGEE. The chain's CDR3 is CASSVVGGGTDTQYF. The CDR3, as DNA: TGTGCCAGCAGCGTAGTTGGCGGGGGCACAGATACGCAGTATTTT.

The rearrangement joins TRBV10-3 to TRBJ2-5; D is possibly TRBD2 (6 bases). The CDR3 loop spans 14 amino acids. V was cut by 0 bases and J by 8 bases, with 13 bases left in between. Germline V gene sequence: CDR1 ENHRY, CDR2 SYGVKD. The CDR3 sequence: CAISESGGAVTQYF. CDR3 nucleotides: TGTGCCATCAGTGAGTCCGGGGGAGCGGTTACCCAGTACTTC.

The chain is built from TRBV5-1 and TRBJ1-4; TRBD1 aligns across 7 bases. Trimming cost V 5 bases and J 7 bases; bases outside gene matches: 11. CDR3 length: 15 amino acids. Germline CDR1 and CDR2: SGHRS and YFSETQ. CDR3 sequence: CASRRDSAFGEKLFF. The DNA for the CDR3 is TGCGCCAGCAGACGGGACAGTGCCTTCGGTGAAAAACTGTTTTTT.

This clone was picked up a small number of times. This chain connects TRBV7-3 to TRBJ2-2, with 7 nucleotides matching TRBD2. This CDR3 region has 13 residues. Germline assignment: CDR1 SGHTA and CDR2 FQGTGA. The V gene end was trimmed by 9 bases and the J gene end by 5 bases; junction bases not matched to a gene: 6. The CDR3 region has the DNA TGTGCCAGTGCGACTAGCAGTACCGGGGAGCTGTTTTTT. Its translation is CASATSSTGELFF.

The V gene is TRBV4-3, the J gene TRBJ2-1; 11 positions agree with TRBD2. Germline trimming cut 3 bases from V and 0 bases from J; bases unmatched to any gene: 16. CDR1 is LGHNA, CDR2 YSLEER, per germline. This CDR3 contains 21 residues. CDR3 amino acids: CASSHPEGGLAAPYSYNEQFF. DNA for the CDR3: TGCGCCAGCAGCCACCCCGAGGGGGGACTAGCGGCTCCCTACTCCTACAATGAGCAGTTCTTC.

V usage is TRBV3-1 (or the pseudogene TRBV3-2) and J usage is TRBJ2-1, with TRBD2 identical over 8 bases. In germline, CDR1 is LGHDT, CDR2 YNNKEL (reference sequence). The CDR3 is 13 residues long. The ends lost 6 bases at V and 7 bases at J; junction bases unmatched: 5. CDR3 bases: TGTGCCAGCAGTAGGCGGGAGGTTAATGAGCAGTTCTTC. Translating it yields CASSRREVNEQFF.

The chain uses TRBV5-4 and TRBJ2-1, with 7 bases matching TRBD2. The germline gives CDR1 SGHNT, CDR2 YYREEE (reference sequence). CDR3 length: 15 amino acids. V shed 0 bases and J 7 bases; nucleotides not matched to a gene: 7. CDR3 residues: CASSLDGGRGNEQFF. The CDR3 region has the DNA TGTGCCAGCAGCTTGGATGGCGGGAGAGGTAATGAGCAGTTCTTC.

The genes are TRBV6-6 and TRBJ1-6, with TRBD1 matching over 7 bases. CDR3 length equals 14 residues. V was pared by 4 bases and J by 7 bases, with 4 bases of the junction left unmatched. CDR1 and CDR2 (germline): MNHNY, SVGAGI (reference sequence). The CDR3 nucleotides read TGTGCCAGCAGTTCGCAGGGGGAAAATTCACCCCTCCACTTT. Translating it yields CASSSQGENSPLHF.

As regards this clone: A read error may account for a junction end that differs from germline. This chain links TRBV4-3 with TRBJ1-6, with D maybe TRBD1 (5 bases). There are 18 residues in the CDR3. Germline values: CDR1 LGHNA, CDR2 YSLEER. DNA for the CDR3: TGCGCCAGCAGCCAAGAATTACAGGCGGTCTCCAATAATTCACCCCTCCACTTT. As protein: CASSQELQAVSNNSPLHF.

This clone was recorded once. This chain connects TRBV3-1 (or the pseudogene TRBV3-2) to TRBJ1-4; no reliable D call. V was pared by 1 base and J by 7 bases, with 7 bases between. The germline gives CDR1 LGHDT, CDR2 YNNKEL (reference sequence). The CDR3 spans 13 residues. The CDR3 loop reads CASSQVQAEKLFF. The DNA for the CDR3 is TGTGCCAGCAGCCAAGTCCAGGCTGAAAAACTGTTTTTT.

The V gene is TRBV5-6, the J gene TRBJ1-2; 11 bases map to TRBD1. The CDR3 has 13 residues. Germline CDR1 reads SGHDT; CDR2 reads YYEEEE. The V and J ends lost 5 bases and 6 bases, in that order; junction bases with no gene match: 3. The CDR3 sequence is CASRDRGQDGYTF. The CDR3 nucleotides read TGTGCCAGCAGGGACAGGGGGCAAGATGGCTACACCTTC. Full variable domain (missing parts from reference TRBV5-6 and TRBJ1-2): DAGVTQSPTHLIKTRGQQVTLRCSPKSGHDTVSWYQQALGQGPQFIFQYYEEEERQRGNFPDRFSGHQFPNYSSELNVNALLLGDSALYLCASRDRGQDGYTFGSGTRLTVV.

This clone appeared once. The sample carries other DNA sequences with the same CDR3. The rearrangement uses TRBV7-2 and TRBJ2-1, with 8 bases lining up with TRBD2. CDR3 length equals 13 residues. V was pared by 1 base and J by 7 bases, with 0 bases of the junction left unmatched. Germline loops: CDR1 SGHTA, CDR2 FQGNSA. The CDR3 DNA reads TGTGCCAGCAGCTTAGAGCGGGGGAATGAGCAGTTCTTC. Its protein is CASSLERGNEQFF.

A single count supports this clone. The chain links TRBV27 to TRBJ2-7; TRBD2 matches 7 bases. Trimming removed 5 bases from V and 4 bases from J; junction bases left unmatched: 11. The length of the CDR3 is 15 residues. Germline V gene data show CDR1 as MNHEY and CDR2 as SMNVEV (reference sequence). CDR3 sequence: CASSTAGRAGYEQYF. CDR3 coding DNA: TGTGCCAGCAGTACCGCAGGGAGGGCCGGGTACGAGCAGTACTTC.

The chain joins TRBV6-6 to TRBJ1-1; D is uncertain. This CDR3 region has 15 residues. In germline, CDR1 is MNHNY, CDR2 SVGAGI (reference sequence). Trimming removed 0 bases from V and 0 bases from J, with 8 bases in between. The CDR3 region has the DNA TGTGCCAGCAGTTACTCGTGGAGCATGAACACTGAAGCTTTCTTT. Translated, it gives CASSYSWSMNTEAFF.

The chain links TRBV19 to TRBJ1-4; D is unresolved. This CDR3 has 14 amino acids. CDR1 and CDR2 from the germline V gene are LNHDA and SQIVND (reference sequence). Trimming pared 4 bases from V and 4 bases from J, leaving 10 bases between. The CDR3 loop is CASSKTYGNEKLFF. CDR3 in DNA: TGTGCCAGTAGTAAAACCTACGGTAATGAAAAACTGTTTTTT.

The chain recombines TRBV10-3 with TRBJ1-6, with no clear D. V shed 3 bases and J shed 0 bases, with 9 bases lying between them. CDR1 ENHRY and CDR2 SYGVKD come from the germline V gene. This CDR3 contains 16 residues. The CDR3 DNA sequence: TGTGCCATCAGTGACCAGGATATCTCCTATAATTCACCCCTCCACTTT. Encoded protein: CAISDQDISYNSPLHF.

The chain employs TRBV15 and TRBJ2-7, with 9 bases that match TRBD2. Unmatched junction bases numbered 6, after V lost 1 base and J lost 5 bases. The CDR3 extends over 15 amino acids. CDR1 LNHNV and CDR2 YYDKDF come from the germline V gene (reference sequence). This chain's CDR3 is CATSRVSSGTNEQYF. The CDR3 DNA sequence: TGTGCCACCAGCAGAGTGTCTAGCGGGACGAACGAGCAGTACTTC.

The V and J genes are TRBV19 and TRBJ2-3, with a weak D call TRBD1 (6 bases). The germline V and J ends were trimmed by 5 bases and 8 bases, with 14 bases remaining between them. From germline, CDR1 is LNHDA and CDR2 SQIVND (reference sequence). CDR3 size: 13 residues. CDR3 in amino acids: CASSPGGGLTQYF. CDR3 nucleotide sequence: TGTGCCAGTAGTCCCGGTGGGGGCCTTACGCAGTATTTT.

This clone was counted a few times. CDR3 DNA sequence: TGTGCCAGCTCACAGACACAAGGTGAAGCTTTCTTT. Encoded protein: CASSQTQGEAFF. The V gene is TRBV18, the J gene TRBJ1-1; D unresolved. CDR1 KGHSH and CDR2 LQKENI come from the germline V gene. Trimming cost V 4 bases and J 7 bases, with 10 bases left between them. The CDR3 covers 12 residues.

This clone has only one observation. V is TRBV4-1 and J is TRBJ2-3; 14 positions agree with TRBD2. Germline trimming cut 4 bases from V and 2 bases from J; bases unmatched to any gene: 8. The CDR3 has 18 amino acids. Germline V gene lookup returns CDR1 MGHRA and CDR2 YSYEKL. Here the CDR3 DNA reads TGCGCCAGCAGCCGGGGGACTAGCGGGAGCTCCCCCACAGATACGCAGTATTTT. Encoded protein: CASSRGTSGSSPTDTQYF.

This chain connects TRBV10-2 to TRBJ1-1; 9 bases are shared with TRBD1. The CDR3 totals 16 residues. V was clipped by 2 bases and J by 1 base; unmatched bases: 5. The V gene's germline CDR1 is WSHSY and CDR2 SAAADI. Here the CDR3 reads CASSETGQGRNTEAFF. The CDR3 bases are TGCGCCAGCAGTGAGACAGGACAGGGGCGGAACACTGAAGCTTTCTTT.

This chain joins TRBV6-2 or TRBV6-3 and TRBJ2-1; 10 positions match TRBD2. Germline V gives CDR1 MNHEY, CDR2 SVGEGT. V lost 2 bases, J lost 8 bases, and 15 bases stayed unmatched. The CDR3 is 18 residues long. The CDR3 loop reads CASSYPTSGAVRVDEQFF. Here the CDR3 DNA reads TGTGCCAGCAGTTACCCCACTAGCGGGGCCGTAAGAGTCGATGAGCAGTTCTTC.

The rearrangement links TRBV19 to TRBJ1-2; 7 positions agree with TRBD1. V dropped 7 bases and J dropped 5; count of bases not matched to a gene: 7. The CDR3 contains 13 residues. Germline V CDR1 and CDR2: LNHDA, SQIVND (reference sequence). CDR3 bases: TGTGCCAGTAATCCCGGGACAGATTATGGCTACACCTTC. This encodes CASNPGTDYGYTF.

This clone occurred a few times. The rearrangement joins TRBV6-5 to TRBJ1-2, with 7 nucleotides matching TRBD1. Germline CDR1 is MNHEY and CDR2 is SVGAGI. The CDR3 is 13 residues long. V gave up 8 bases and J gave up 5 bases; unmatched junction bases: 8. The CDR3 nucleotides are TGTGCCAGCTACGGGACAGTCAAATATGGCTACACCTTC. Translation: CASYGTVKYGYTF.

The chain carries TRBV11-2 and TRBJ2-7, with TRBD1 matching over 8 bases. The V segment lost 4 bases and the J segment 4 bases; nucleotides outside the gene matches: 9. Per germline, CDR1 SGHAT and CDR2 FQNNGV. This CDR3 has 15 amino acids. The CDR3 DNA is TGTGCCAGCAGCTGGCCCCAGGGGGCCTGGTACGAGCAGTACTTC. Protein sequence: CASSWPQGAWYEQYF.

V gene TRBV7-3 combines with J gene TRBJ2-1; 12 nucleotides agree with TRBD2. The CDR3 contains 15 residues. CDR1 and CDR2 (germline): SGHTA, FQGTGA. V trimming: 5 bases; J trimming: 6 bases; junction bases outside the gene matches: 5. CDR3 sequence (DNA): TGTGCCAGCAGCGCCCTAGCGGGAGGGCTCAATGAGCAGTTCTTC. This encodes CASSALAGGLNEQFF.

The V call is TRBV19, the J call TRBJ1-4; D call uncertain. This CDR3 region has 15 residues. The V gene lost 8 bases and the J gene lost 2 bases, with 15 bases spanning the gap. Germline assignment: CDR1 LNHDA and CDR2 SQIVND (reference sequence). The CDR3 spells CASQSRRGTNEKLFF. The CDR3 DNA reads TGTGCCAGTCAGTCGAGGCGTGGGACTAATGAAAAACTGTTTTTT.

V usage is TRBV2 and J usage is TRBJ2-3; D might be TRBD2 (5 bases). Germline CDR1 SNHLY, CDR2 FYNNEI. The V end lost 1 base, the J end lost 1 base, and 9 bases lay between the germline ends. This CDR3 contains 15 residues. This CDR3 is CASSEDMEGTDTQYF. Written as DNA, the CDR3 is TGTGCCAGCAGTGAAGATATGGAGGGCACAGATACGCAGTATTTT. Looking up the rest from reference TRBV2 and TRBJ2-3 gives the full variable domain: EPEVTQTPSHQVTQMGQEVILRCVPISNHLYFYWYRQILGQKVEFLVSFYNNEISEKSEIFDDQFSVERPDGSNFTLKIRSTKLEDSAMYFCASSEDMEGTDTQYFGPGTRLTVL.